Reported below is one T cell receptor (beta chain). Its antigen is as yet unknown. The record originates from a study of PD-L1 blockade in urothelial cancer. Overall study results and limits: Improved survival was predicted by pretreatment blood TCR clonality below the median.

V lost 6 bases, J lost 0 bases, and 5 bases lay in between. This CDR3 is built from 13 residues. Germline V gene sequence: CDR1 SGHTA, CDR2 FQGTGA. The data were produced by immunoSEQ multiplex PCR, yet TCRdb's version contains in-frame clones alone and is incomplete. The data show some 71,000 clones, roughly 91% seen once. The sequences come from PBMCs, collected around atezolizumab (anti-PD-L1) treatment. The origin of this receptor is a man in his fifties or sixties with urothelial cancer. The chain recombines TRBV7-3 with TRBJ2-2; D unclear. In DNA form, the CDR3 reads TGTGCCAGCAGACAAACGAACACCGGGGAGCTGTTTTTT. This encodes CASRQTNTGELFF.